This T cell receptor (beta chain) was profiled in a study of human CD8 memory T cell subsets. On this clonotype itself: Its matching antigen is unknown.

Stem-like CD8+ memory T cells, termed TSTEM, were CCR7+ PD-1- TIGIT-. TCR beta was sequenced from UMI-tagged 5' RACE libraries. TCRdb reprocessed the 5' RACE reads and keeps a single row for each CDR3 protein, giving no DNA. The sample table sets out about 11,000 distinct CDR3 sequences. Germline V gene data show CDR1 as SQVTM and CDR2 as ANQGSEA. This CDR3 region has 13 residues. Regarding the study as a whole: There were indications from Chao1 estimates that stem-like memory T cells were more diverse than precursor exhausted T cells. In the comparison of repertoires, stem-like memory and precursor exhausted T cells overlapped only minimally. Unlike effector memory cells, stem-like memory and precursor exhausted T cells displayed similarly high diversity.

The sequencing input was CD8+ stem-like memory T cells (TSCM and TCM) sorted from PBMCs. The subset was: stem-like memory CD8 T cells (TSTEM), CCR7+ PD-1- TIGIT-. The clonotype comes from a human donor in good health. The rearrangement uses TRBV29-1 and TRBJ2-7; TCRdb designates TRBD1, a call that cannot be tested without DNA. The CDR3 loop reads CSAGTGGSYEQYF.